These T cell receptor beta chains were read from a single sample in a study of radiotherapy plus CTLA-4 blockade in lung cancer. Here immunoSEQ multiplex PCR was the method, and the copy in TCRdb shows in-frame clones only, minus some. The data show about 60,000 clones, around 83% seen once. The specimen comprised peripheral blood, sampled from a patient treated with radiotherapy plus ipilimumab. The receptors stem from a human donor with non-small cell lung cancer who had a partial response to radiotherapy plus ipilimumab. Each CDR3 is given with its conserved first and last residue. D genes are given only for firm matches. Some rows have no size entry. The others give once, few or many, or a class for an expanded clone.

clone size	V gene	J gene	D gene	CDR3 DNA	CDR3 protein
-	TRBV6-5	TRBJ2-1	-	TGTGCCAGCAGTCAGAGGACAGAGGAGTTCTTC	CASSQRTEEFF
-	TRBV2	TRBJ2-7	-	TGTGCCAGCAGAGCAGGGGTGGTGGGCGAGCAGTACTTC	CASRAGVVGEQYF
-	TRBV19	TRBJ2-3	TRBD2	TGTGCCAGTCGTGGGACTAGCCAGGGCACAGATACGCAGTATTTT	CASRGTSQGTDTQYF
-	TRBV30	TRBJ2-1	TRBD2	TGTGCCTGGAGTAGCGGGAGGTATGAGCAGTTCTTC	CAWSSGRYEQFF
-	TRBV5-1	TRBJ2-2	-	TGCGCCAGCAGCTTAGTCGGGGAGAACACCGGGGAGCTGTTTTTT	CASSLVGENTGELFF
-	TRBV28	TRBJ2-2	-	TGTGCCGTTCCCAGCACCGGGGAGCTGTTTTTT	CAVPSTGELFF
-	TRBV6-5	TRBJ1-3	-	TGTGCCAGCAGTTGGGCCCCAGGGGCTGGAAACACCATATATTTT	CASSWAPGAGNTIYF
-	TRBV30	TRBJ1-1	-	TGTGCCTGGAGTTTGACCGGGGACACTGAAGCTTTCTTT	CAWSLTGDTEAFF
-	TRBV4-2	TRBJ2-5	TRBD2	TGTGCCAGCAGCCAAGCGGGGACTAGCGGAGCCCAAGAGACCCAGTACTTC	CASSQAGTSGAQETQYF
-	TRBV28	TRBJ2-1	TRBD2	TGTGCCAGCCCGAGTAAGCGGGGTAGTAATGAGCAGTTCTTC	CASPSKRGSNEQFF
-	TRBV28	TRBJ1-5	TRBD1	TGTGCCAGCAGGGATTCGCAGGGGGAGCAGCCCCAGCATTTT	CASRDSQGEQPQHF
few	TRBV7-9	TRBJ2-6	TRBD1	TGTGCCAGCAGCCCCAGACAGGGTCTCTCTGGGGCCAACGTCCTGACTTTC	CASSPRQGLSGANVLTF
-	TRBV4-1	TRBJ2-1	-	TGCGCCAGCAGCCAAGATAGGGCTAGCACTGAGCAGTTCTTC	CASSQDRASTEQFF